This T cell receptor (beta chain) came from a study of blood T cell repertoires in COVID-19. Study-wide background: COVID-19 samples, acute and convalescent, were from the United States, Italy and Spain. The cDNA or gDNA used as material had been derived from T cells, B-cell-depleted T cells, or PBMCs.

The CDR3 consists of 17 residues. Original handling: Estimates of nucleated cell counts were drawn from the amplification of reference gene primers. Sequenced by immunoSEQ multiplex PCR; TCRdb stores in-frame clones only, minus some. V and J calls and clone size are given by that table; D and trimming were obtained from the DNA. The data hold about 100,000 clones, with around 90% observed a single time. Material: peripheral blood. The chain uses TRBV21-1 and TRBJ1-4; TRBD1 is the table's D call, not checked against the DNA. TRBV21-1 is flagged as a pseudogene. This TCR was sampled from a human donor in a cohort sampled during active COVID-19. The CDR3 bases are TGTGCCAGCAGCAAAGTGGTTAGAGGGACAGGGGATGAAAAACTGTTTTTT. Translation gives CASSKVVRGTGDEKLFF.